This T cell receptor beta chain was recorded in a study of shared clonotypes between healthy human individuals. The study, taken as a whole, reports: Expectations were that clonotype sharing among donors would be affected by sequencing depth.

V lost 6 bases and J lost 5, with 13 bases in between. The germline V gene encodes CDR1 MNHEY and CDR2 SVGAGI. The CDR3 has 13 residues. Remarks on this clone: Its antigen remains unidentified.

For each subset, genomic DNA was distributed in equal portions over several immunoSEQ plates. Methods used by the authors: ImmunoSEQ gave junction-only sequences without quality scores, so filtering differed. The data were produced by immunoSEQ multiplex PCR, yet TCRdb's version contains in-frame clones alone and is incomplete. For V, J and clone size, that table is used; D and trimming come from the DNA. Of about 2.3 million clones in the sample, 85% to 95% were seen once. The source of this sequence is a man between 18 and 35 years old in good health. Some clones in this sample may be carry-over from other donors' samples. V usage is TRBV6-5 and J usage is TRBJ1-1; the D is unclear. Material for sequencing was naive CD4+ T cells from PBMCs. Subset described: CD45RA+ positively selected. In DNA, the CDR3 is TGTGCCAGCAGGCAAGTCCTTAGGACTGAAGCTTTCTTT. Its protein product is CASRQVLRTEAFF.